Listed below are T cell receptor beta chains from one sample, sequenced in a study of CD8 T cells in Susac syndrome. TCRdb redid the calling of the immunoSEQ multiplex PCR reads with MiXCR, one entry per CDR3 protein. The repertoire holds 250,000 to 300,000 distinct CDR3 sequences, over 75% seen once, with more than 0.15% in the top ten. The specimen sequenced was CD8+ T cells from PBMCs. The receptor source for this set is a human donor with multiple sclerosis. Each CDR3 is given with its conserved first and last residue. The D gene is left open where the match is weak. For some rows the clone size is stated as once, few or many, or as a class when expanded; others skip it.

>TRBD1|TRBJ2-1|.|TRBV28
TGTGCCAGCAGTTTATGGGGACAGTCCACAAGCTCCTACAATGAGCAGTTCTTC
CASSLWGQSTSSYNEQFF
>TRBD1|TRBJ2-1|once|TRBV7-2
TGTGCCAGCAGCTCCGGGACAGCAAGCAATGAGCAGTTCTTC
CASSSGTASNEQFF
>.|TRBJ2-1|.|TRBV7-9
TGTGCCAGCACCTGGAGGCGCGATGAGCAGTTCTTC
CASTWRRDEQFF
>TRBD2|TRBJ2-1|.|TRBV19
TGTGCCAGTAGTTGGGGAGGGGTTAGCGGGGATTACAATGAGCAGCTCTTC
CASSWGGVSGDYNEQLF
>.|TRBJ2-5|.|TRBV7-9
TGTGCCAGCAGCTTAGCGGGGAGCGGGACAGGTAGCCAAGAGACCCAGTACTTC
CASSLAGSGTGSQETQYF
>.|TRBJ2-5|.|TRBV12-3/TRBV12-4
TGTGCCAGCAGTTTATGGGGAGTAGTCCAGACCCAGTACTTC
CASSLWGVVQTQYF
>.|TRBJ2-7|.|TRBV11-2
TGTGCCAGCAGCTTAGGCCCTCAGGTATCCTACGAGCAGTACTTC
CASSLGPQVSYEQYF
>TRBD1|TRBJ2-7|.|TRBV9
TGTGCCAGCAGTGGACAGGGTTACGAGCAGTACTTC
CASSGQGYEQYF
>TRBD2|TRBJ2-3|.|TRBV2
TGTGCCAGCTGGGATGGCGGGGGTCCATCTAGCACAGATACGCAGTATTTT
CASWDGGGPSSTDTQYF
>.|TRBJ1-1|.|TRBV7-9
TGTGCCAGCAGTTATGCTTCCACTGAAGCTTTCTTT
CASSYASTEAFF
>.|TRBJ1-2|once|TRBV20-1
TGCAGTGCTAGAGATGTTTCTAACTATGGCTACACCTTC
CSARDVSNYGYTF
>.|TRBJ2-6|.|TRBV29-1
TGCAGCGCGGGACCCGTTGGGGCTGGGGCCAACGTCCTGACTTTC
CSAGPVGAGANVLTF
>.|TRBJ1-1|once|TRBV6-6
TGTGCCAGCAGTTACGGACAGTGGAACACTGAAGCTTTCTTT
CASSYGQWNTEAFF
>.|TRBJ1-6|.|TRBV18
TGTGCCAGCTCACCACCGGCGGGAAACTATAATTCACCCCTCCACTTT
CASSPPAGNYNSPLHF
>TRBD1|TRBJ2-6|.|TRBV7-8
TGTGCCAGCAGCCCTACAGGGGGCCCCCCTTCTGGGGCCAACGTCCTGACTTTC
CASSPTGGPPSGANVLTF
>TRBD2|TRBJ2-1|.|TRBV24-1
TGTGCCACCAGTGACTCACTAACCACCGGGGGGTTCACCTACAATGAGCAGTTCTTC
CATSDSLTTGGFTYNEQFF
>.|TRBJ2-7|.|TRBV28
TGTGCCAGCAGTTTCGTTCTCCAAGAGTACGAGCAGTACTTC
CASSFVLQEYEQYF
>.|TRBJ2-1|.|TRBV20-1
TGCAGTGCTATCCAGGGGAACTACAATGAGCAGTTCTTC
CSAIQGNYNEQFF
>TRBD1|TRBJ2-7|.|TRBV27
TGTGCCAGCAGTTTAAGGACAGGGGGTACCTACGAGCAGTACTTC
CASSLRTGGTYEQYF
>.|TRBJ1-1|.|TRBV6-1
TGTGCCAGCAGTGAATCAGCCTGGAACACTGAAGCTTTCTTT
CASSESAWNTEAFF
>.|TRBJ2-5|once|TRBV5-1
TGCGCCAGCAGCTTGGATGGGGGCGAGCAAGAGACCCAGTACTTC
CASSLDGGEQETQYF
>.|TRBJ1-5|.|TRBV4-1
TGCGCCAGCAGCGGACGTGCACTCAGTGGGCCCCAGCATTTT
CASSGRALSGPQHF
>.|TRBJ2-7|.|TRBV7-3
TGTGCCAGCAGCATTACAGGTTCCTACGAGCAGTACTTC
CASSITGSYEQYF
>TRBD2|TRBJ2-1|once|TRBV4-3
TGCGCCAGCAGCCAAGATTACAGCGGGAGCTCCTACAATGAGCAGTTCTTC
CASSQDYSGSSYNEQFF
>TRBD1|TRBJ1-1|.|TRBV7-9
TGTGCCAGCAGTCCGGGGGACAGGGGGTTTGATACTGAAGCTTTCTTT
CASSPGDRGFDTEAFF
>.|TRBJ1-6|.|TRBV20-1
TGCAGTGCTATTCCGGGACAAGAAAATTCACCCCTCCACTTT
CSAIPGQENSPLHF
>.|TRBJ2-6|.|TRBV7-2
TGTGCCAGCAGCTTAGAGGGAGTCTCTGGGGCCAACGTCCTGACTTTC
CASSLEGVSGANVLTF
>.|TRBJ2-2|.|TRBV9
TGTGCCAGCAGCGGAGGAATAGGTGTCGGGGAGCTGTTTTTT
CASSGGIGVGELFF